Listed here are 6 T cell receptor beta chains from one sample, sequenced in a study. Each CDR3 protein gets one entry after TCRdb re-called the 5' RACE reads with MiXCR. Of several thousand distinct CDR3 sequences in the sample, 40% to 50% were seen once. Tregs were sorted as CD4+CD25+CD127-/low cells. The specimen sequenced was Tregs sorted from a lymph node. Receptors were obtained from a female donor with breast cancer.

The J gene is TRBJ2-3, the V gene TRBV30; 12 positions agree with TRBD2. The CDR3 consists of 14 residues. The J segment lost 10 bases and the V segment lost 5 bases, leaving 10 bases of the junction unmatched. Germline V CDR1 and CDR2: GTSNPN, SVGIG (reference sequence). As DNA, the CDR3 is TGTGCCTGGGAACTAGCGGGGGGCGGTTTTGCGCAGTATTTT. It specifies CAWELAGGGFAQYF.

This chain links TRBV28 with TRBJ1-5, with unresolved D. V dropped 3 bases and J dropped 1 base, with 4 bases sitting between them. This CDR3 is built from 13 residues. CDR1 is MDHEN, CDR2 SYDVKM, per germline. Written as DNA, the CDR3 is TGTGCCAGCAGTTTCCAAAGCAATCAGCCCCAGCATTTT. Translating it yields CASSFQSNQPQHF. The whole variable domain, filled in from reference TRBV28 and TRBJ1-5, reads DVKVTQSSRYLVKRTGEKVFLECVQDMDHENMFWYRQDPGLGLRLIYFSYDVKMKEKGDIPEGYSVSREKKERFSLILESASTNQTSMYLCASSFQSNQPQHFGDGTRLSIL.

Only a few counts were recorded for this clonotype. The V call is TRBV7-6, the J call TRBJ2-7; no reliable D call. Germline CDR1 is SGHVS and CDR2 is FNYEAQ. V lost 0 bases to trimming and J lost 2 bases, with 11 bases between them. The CDR3 contains 15 residues. The CDR3 bases are TGTGCCAGCAGCTTAGCGCCGGGTCAGACCTACGAGCAGTACTTC. Translating gives CASSLAPGQTYEQYF.

The chain is built from TRBV30 and TRBJ2-7; no reliable D call. This CDR3 is 16 amino acids long. Germline V gene data show CDR1 as GTSNPN and CDR2 as SVGIG (reference sequence). The V end was cut by 1 base, the J end by 5 bases, with 21 bases between. In nucleotides, the CDR3 is TGTGCCTGGAGTGAGTTACTCGTGGGCCGTTTGGACGAGCAGTACTTC. Residues: CAWSELLVGRLDEQYF.

CDR3 sequence (DNA): TGTGCCTCGAAGTCACCTAGGGATGAGCAGTTCTTC. Its translation: CASKSPRDEQFF. The J gene is TRBJ2-1, the V gene TRBV9, with no clear D. CDR3 length: 12 amino acids. Trimming removed 10 bases from V and 8 bases from J, with 16 bases in between. Germline CDR1 reads SGDLS; CDR2 reads YYNGEE.

The CDR3 coding sequence is TGCAGCGTTGAAGAGGCTGGGGAGGTTCCCTCCTACAATGAGCAGTTCTTC. Amino acids: CSVEEAGEVPSYNEQFF. The chain carries TRBV29-1 and TRBJ2-1, with a tentative D call TRBD2 (6 bases). Trimming left V 0 bases short and J 0 bases short, with 15 bases between. The CDR3 contains 17 residues. CDR1 and CDR2 from the germline V gene are SQVTM and ANQGSEA.